Shown below are 30 T cell receptor beta chains from a single sample sequenced in a study of radiotherapy plus CTLA-4 blockade in lung cancer (dated by TCRdb to 2016 to 2019). Library creation used the immunoSEQ multiplex PCR assay. Entries here come from immuneACCESS through TCRdb and include only in-frame sequences with V and J called. Some clones fail to appear in such tables; in the studies checked, an unresolved V gene covers under half of the shortfall, and the cause of the remainder is unknown. The sample yields approximately 95,000 clones; 82% were counted once. The top ten constitute around 3% of the sample. Sequenced material: peripheral blood, taken from a patient treated with radiotherapy plus ipilimumab. The receptor set was obtained from a human donor with non-small cell lung cancer who had a partial response to radiotherapy plus ipilimumab.

This chain connects TRBV5-1 to TRBJ2-1, with D perhaps TRBD2 (6 bases). This CDR3 has 15 residues. Trimming took off 4 bases at V and 9 bases at J, with 20 bases between the two ends. Germline V gene lookup returns CDR1 SGHRS and CDR2 YFSETQ. The chain's CDR3 is CASSVWTGEVGEQFF. CDR3 DNA: TGCGCCAGCAGCGTCTGGACCGGGGAGGTTGGTGAGCAGTTCTTC.

The chain combines TRBV5-1 with TRBJ2-7, with 12 positions matching TRBD2. V lost 4 bases to trimming and J lost 3 bases; unmatched junction nucleotides: 2. Germline-derived CDR1 and CDR2 are SGHRS and YFSETQ. This CDR3 is 14 amino acids long. The CDR3 sequence: CASSPTSGSYEQYF. Here the CDR3 DNA reads TGCGCCAGCAGCCCGACTAGCGGGAGCTACGAGCAGTACTTC.

The chain uses TRBV14 and TRBJ2-3; a possible D gene is TRBD2 (6 bases). This CDR3 has 15 residues. Trimming pared 4 bases from V and 7 bases from J, leaving 18 bases between. In germline, CDR1 is SGHDN, CDR2 FVKESK. The CDR3 loop is CASSPSRGKRNTQYF. CDR3 coding DNA: TGTGCCAGCAGCCCTTCCCGGGGGAAACGGAATACGCAGTATTTT. The variable domain in full, completed from reference TRBV14 and TRBJ2-3, reads EAGVTQFPSHSVIEKGQTVTLRCDPISGHDNLYWYRRVMGKEIKFLLHFVKESKQDESGMPNNRFLAERTGGTYSTLKVQPAELEDSGVYFCASSPSRGKRNTQYFGPGTRLTVL.

The chain employs TRBV2 and TRBJ2-3; 12 positions match TRBD1. Losses at the gene ends were 6 bases for V and 3 bases for J; bases not matched to a gene: 4. Germline lookup yields CDR1 SNHLY and CDR2 FYNNEI. The CDR3 is 15 residues long. The CDR3 region has the DNA TGTGCCAGCAGGGGACAGGGGGCGCTGACAGATACGCAGTATTTT. Protein product: CASRGQGALTDTQYF.

This clone has a handful of counts. V usage is TRBV7-2 and J usage is TRBJ2-1, with 12 bases that match TRBD2. V shed 1 base and J 7 bases; nucleotides not matched to a gene: 2. Germline V gene lookup returns CDR1 SGHTA and CDR2 FQGNSA. The CDR3 is 15 amino acids. The CDR3 nucleotides read TGTGCCAGCAGCTTAGTAGGGACTAGCGGGAATGAGCAGTTCTTC. Residues: CASSLVGTSGNEQFF.

The V and J genes are TRBV5-1 and TRBJ1-1; perhaps TRBD1 as D (5 bases). The CDR3 is 14 amino acids. Germline V gene data show CDR1 as SGHRS and CDR2 as YFSETQ. V lost 7 bases, J lost 1 base, and 14 bases lay in between. The CDR3 protein is CASFGGVGNTEAFF. CDR3 in DNA: TGCGCCAGCTTCGGGGGAGTGGGGAACACTGAAGCTTTCTTT.

This chain links TRBV28 with TRBJ2-1; 8 positions match TRBD2. With 2 bases clipped from V and 9 bases from J, the junction kept 15 bases outside the gene matches. Germline V gene data show CDR1 as MDHEN and CDR2 as SYDVKM. This CDR3 spans 17 amino acids. The CDR3 bases are TGTGCCAGCAGTTTAGATTTGGCGGGAGGTCCATCTAGTGAGCAGTTCTTC. Translating gives CASSLDLAGGPSSEQFF.

The chain recombines TRBV5-1 with TRBJ2-5, with D possibly being TRBD1 (7 bases). This CDR3 has 15 residues. Germline CDR1 reads SGHRS; CDR2 reads YFSETQ. Trimming took 3 bases from V and 5 from J, leaving 17 bases between them. CDR3 amino acids: CASSSIRGTEETQYF. CDR3 coding DNA: TGCGCCAGCAGCTCCATCCGGGGGACAGAGGAGACCCAGTACTTC.

The V gene is TRBV19, the J gene TRBJ1-2; D may be TRBD1 (6 bases). Germline V lookup: CDR1 LNHDA, CDR2 SQIVND (reference sequence). V dropped 4 bases and J dropped 1 base, with 13 bases sitting between them. The CDR3 is made up of 15 amino acids. The CDR3, as DNA: TGTGCCAGTAGTAATAACAGGGACCGTAACTATGGCTACACCTTC. It is translated as CASSNNRDRNYGYTF.

The chain combines TRBV7-2 with TRBJ2-5; maybe TRBD2 (6 bases). The CDR3 loop spans 16 amino acids. Trimming stripped 5 bases from V and 3 bases from J, with 19 bases between. Germline values: CDR1 SGHTA, CDR2 FQGNSA. This CDR3 reads CASSQYPSGSKETQYF. The CDR3 region has the DNA TGTGCCAGCAGCCAATACCCCTCCGGGAGTAAAGAGACCCAGTACTTC.

This chain connects TRBV11-3 to TRBJ2-2; no reliable D call. The germline V gene has CDR1 SGHNT and CDR2 YENEEA. This CDR3 is built from 14 residues. V lost 1 base to trimming and J lost 6 bases, with 9 bases between them. CDR3 sequence reads: CASSLGQSSGELFF. In DNA form, the CDR3 reads TGTGCCAGCAGCTTAGGCCAGTCGTCCGGGGAGCTGTTTTTT.

This clone appeared a few times. V is TRBV29-1 and J is TRBJ1-2, with 11 positions matching TRBD1. Germline CDR1 reads SQVTM; CDR2 reads ANQGSEA. The CDR3 spans 13 residues. V lost 6 bases, J lost 4 bases, and 4 bases stayed unmatched. The CDR3 region has the DNA TGCAGCGTGGGACAGGGGGGCTCCTATGGCTACACCTTC. Residues: CSVGQGGSYGYTF.

This clone appeared a single time. V is TRBV7-9 and J is TRBJ2-7; D is undetermined. V shed 3 bases and J shed 3 bases, with 12 bases lying between them. This CDR3 contains 14 residues. From germline, CDR1 is SEHNR and CDR2 FQNEAQ (reference sequence). CDR3 nucleotide sequence: TGTGCCAGCAGCTTGGAGAGTTCTGTCTACGAGCAGTACTTC. Translated, it gives CASSLESSVYEQYF.

The CDR3 loop reads CASSRLLSSYNEQFF. The CDR3 DNA sequence: TGTGCCAGCTCTCGGTTATTGAGCTCCTACAATGAGCAGTTCTTC. The chain joins TRBV28 to TRBJ2-1; D remains unclear. CDR1 and CDR2 from the germline V gene are MDHEN and SYDVKM. The V gene lost 8 bases and the J gene lost 0 bases, with 14 bases spanning the gap. This CDR3 spans 15 amino acids.

The chain joins TRBV4-2 to TRBJ2-3, with 9 bases identical to TRBD1. J gave up 7 bases and V 5 bases, and 16 bases lay outside the gene matches. Germline values: CDR1 LGHNA, CDR2 YNFKEQ. The CDR3 has 17 residues. CDR3 sequence: CASSRESRTGDPYTQYF. The CDR3 DNA follows: TGTGCCAGCAGCAGAGAAAGTCGGACAGGGGACCCATATACGCAGTATTTT.

The V and J genes are TRBV28 and TRBJ1-3, with TRBD1 identical over 7 bases. Trimming cost V 5 bases and J 4 bases; bases outside gene matches: 5. Germline V CDR1 and CDR2: MDHEN, SYDVKM. The CDR3 is made up of 14 amino acids. The CDR3 DNA is TGTGCCAGCAGTCACAGGGACAGAGGAAACACCATATATTTT. It yields the protein CASSHRDRGNTIYF.

CDR3 sequence (DNA): TGTGCCAGCACCGGGGGGGGCACCCTATTGTGGGGCTACACCTTC. As protein: CASTGGGTLLWGYTF. The chain has TRBV28 and TRBJ1-2; D might be TRBD1 (6 bases). Germline lookup yields CDR1 MDHEN and CDR2 SYDVKM. Between the trimmed V and J ends, which lost 7 bases and 8 bases, there was a span of 23 bases. The CDR3 is made up of 15 amino acids.

As to this clone: At one end, the junction sequence differs from germline, possibly due to a read error. The chain uses TRBV4-2 and TRBJ2-2, with 15 bases identical to TRBD2. CDR1 is LGHNA and CDR2 is YNFKEQ in the germline V gene. This CDR3 is 19 amino acids long. CDR3 residues: CASSQVGTSGRITHRGAVF. The CDR3, as DNA: TGTGCCAGCAGCCAAGTTGGGACTAGCGGGAGGATAACCCACCGGGGAGCTGTTTTT.

This chain's CDR3 is CATLLRDRRKETQYF. CDR3 nucleotides: TGTGCCACCTTATTAAGGGACAGGAGGAAGGAGACCCAGTACTTC. The chain has TRBV15 and TRBJ2-5; TRBD1 matches at 8 bases. V dropped 8 bases and J dropped 5; count of bases not matched to a gene: 13. The CDR3 totals 15 residues. CDR1 is LNHNV and CDR2 is YYDKDF in the germline V gene (reference sequence).

The chain combines TRBV5-6 with TRBJ2-5, with TRBD2 matching 8 bases. J was trimmed by 2 bases and V by 3 bases; bases with no gene match: 6. The germline V gene encodes CDR1 SGHDT and CDR2 YYEEEE. This CDR3 is built from 15 residues. The CDR3 coding sequence is TGTGCCAGCAGCTCAGTAGCGGGACTTCAAGAGACCCAGTACTTC. This codes for CASSSVAGLQETQYF.

The J gene is TRBJ2-1, the V gene TRBV11-2; possibly TRBD2 for D (7 bases). Germline values: CDR1 SGHAT, CDR2 FQNNGV. With 5 bases removed from V and 9 bases from J, the gap between germline ends came to 23 bases. CDR3 size: 16 residues. Written as DNA, the CDR3 is TGTGCCAGCAGCCCCGGAAGGGGGAGGGCCCTCGGTGAGCAGTTCTTC. This encodes CASSPGRGRALGEQFF.

This chain links TRBV6-6 with TRBJ2-7, with 10 bases identical to TRBD2. CDR1 is MNHNY and CDR2 is SVGAGI in the germline V gene (reference sequence). The CDR3 spans 15 residues. V was pared by 4 bases and J by 3 bases, with 6 bases of the junction left unmatched. The CDR3 spells CASSSLAGDFYEQYF. CDR3 DNA: TGTGCCAGCAGTTCGCTAGCGGGAGACTTCTACGAGCAGTACTTC.

This rearrangement joins TRBV28 to TRBJ1-1, with TRBD1 identical over 8 bases. Germline CDR1 is MDHEN and CDR2 is SYDVKM. The trim removed 5 bases at V and 3 bases at J, leaving 8 bases unmatched. The CDR3 contains 15 residues. The CDR3 coding sequence is TGTGCCAGCAGTAGACAGGGGAATGCTTACACTGAAGCTTTCTTT. Protein product: CASSRQGNAYTEAFF.

The J gene is TRBJ2-7, the V gene TRBV28; 13 nucleotides agree with TRBD2. Unmatched junction bases numbered 13, after V lost 5 bases and J lost 0 bases. The CDR3 has 19 amino acids. Germline assignment: CDR1 MDHEN and CDR2 SYDVKM. The CDR3 loop is CASSTKGVRLAGGSYEQYF. As DNA, the CDR3 is TGTGCCAGCAGTACAAAGGGTGTAAGACTAGCGGGAGGCTCCTACGAGCAGTACTTC.

The sample holds one count of this clone. The sample carries other DNA sequences with the same CDR3. This chain joins TRBV5-1 and TRBJ1-5; D is unclear. The CDR3 is 14 amino acids. Between the trimmed V and J ends, which lost 5 bases and 0 bases, there was a span of 9 bases. CDR1 is SGHRS, CDR2 YFSETQ, per germline. Here the CDR3 reads CASSPSGSNQPQHF. CDR3 coding DNA: TGCGCCAGCAGTCCGAGTGGTAGCAATCAGCCCCAGCATTTT.

V is TRBV28 and J is TRBJ1-1; D uncertain. This CDR3 is 12 amino acids long. Germline V lookup: CDR1 MDHEN, CDR2 SYDVKM. Trimming took off 8 bases at V and 2 bases at J, with 9 bases between the two ends. CDR3 nucleotide sequence: TGTGCCAGCCTCCGGAGAAACACTGAAGCTTTCTTT. Translated: CASLRRNTEAFF.

This chain joins TRBV4-1 and TRBJ2-7, with TRBD2 identical over 11 bases. CDR1 MGHRA and CDR2 YSYEKL come from the germline V gene. This CDR3 contains 16 residues. The V and J ends lost 6 bases and 3 bases, in that order; junction bases with no gene match: 10. CDR3 protein: CASRRGTSGSSYEQYF. CDR3 DNA sequence: TGCGCCAGCAGAAGGGGTACTAGCGGGAGTAGCTACGAGCAGTACTTC.

The genes are TRBV5-1 and TRBJ2-5; D ambiguous. The CDR3 has 12 residues. The germline V and J ends were trimmed by 0 bases and 3 bases, with 3 bases remaining between them. Germline V CDR1 and CDR2: SGHRS, YFSETQ. The CDR3 nucleotides read TGCGCCAGCAGCTTGGGAGAAGAGACCCAGTACTTC. Translation: CASSLGEETQYF.

The chain uses TRBV18 and TRBJ2-5, with a possible D match to TRBD1 (5 bases). This CDR3 comprises 13 residues. In germline, CDR1 is KGHSH, CDR2 LQKENI. Trimming stripped 6 bases from V and 3 bases from J, with 11 bases between. The CDR3 DNA follows: TGTGCCAGCTCGCCGGCAGGGAAAGAGACCCAGTACTTC. Translating it yields CASSPAGKETQYF.

The chain couples TRBV6-5 to TRBJ1-2; maybe TRBD1 (5 bases). The CDR3 runs to 13 residues. Per germline, CDR1 MNHEY and CDR2 SVGAGI. Trimming took 7 bases from V and 5 from J, leaving 14 bases between them. CDR3 amino acids: CASIGGAYYGYTF. CDR3 DNA sequence: TGTGCCAGCATCGGGGGAGCTTATTATGGCTACACCTTC.